The 32 T cell receptor beta chains given below trace back to one sample, sequenced in a study of T cell changes during pregnancy in multiple sclerosis. Only in-frame clones appear in the TCRdb table, and some are missing; sequencing was by immunoSEQ multiplex PCR. The repertoire has around 64,000 clones, 80% to 95% of them found once; the top ten carry around 0.27%. The sequencing here drew on CD4+ T cells from peripheral blood mononuclear cells, taken after pregnancy. All receptors come from a female donor with multiple sclerosis, enrolled in a pregnancy study.

This CDR3 is CASSLGGGREETQYF. The DNA for the CDR3 is TGTGCCAGCAGCTTGGGAGGCGGGAGAGAAGAGACCCAGTACTTC. The V and J genes are TRBV5-4 and TRBJ2-5; 7 bases map to TRBD2. The CDR3 has 15 amino acids. Germline V CDR1 and CDR2: SGHNT, YYREEE (reference sequence). J was trimmed by 3 bases and V by 0 bases; bases with no gene match: 5.

V is TRBV5-5 and J is TRBJ1-4; TRBD1 matches 7 bases. The CDR3 covers 14 residues. V lost 0 bases and J lost 4; bases outside the gene matches: 0. From germline, CDR1 is SGHKS and CDR2 YYEKEE (reference sequence). The CDR3 DNA sequence: TGTGCCAGCAGCTTGGACAGGGGTAATGAAAAACTGTTTTTT. Protein: CASSLDRGNEKLFF.

Here the CDR3 reads CASSLRAPMNTEAFF. The CDR3 bases are TGTGCCAGCAGCTTGAGGGCACCAATGAACACTGAAGCTTTCTTT. The V call is TRBV7-9, the J call TRBJ1-1, with unresolved D. V was cut by 3 bases and J by 0 bases, with 11 bases left in between. CDR3 length: 15 amino acids. The V gene's germline CDR1 is SEHNR and CDR2 FQNEAQ (reference sequence).

This chain links TRBV5-1 with TRBJ1-2; D is ambiguous. In germline, CDR1 is SGHRS, CDR2 YFSETQ. CDR3 length: 14 residues. V lost 3 bases and J 2 bases, leaving 11 bases between the germline ends. CDR3 residues: CASSSLGQNYGYTF. DNA for the CDR3: TGCGCCAGCAGCTCTCTGGGCCAGAACTATGGCTACACCTTC.

This sequence joins TRBV5-1 and TRBJ2-3, with D perhaps matching TRBD1 (6 bases). The germline CDR1 and CDR2 sequences are SGHRS and YFSETQ. The CDR3 spans 15 residues. Trimming removed 0 bases from V and 4 bases from J, with 12 bases in between. The CDR3 region has the DNA TGCGCCAGCAGCTTGGAACAGGGAAGCGCAGATACGCAGTATTTT. It is translated as CASSLEQGSADTQYF.

The J gene is TRBJ2-7, the V gene TRBV27; 7 nucleotides agree with TRBD1. J lost 1 base, V lost 2 bases, and 5 bases had no gene match. This CDR3 is 15 amino acids long. The germline V gene has CDR1 MNHEY and CDR2 SMNVEV (reference sequence). CDR3 in amino acids: CASSLRTGLSYEQYF. The CDR3 DNA reads as TGTGCCAGCAGTTTAAGGACAGGTCTTTCCTACGAGCAGTACTTC.

This clone was found once. The genes are TRBV2 and TRBJ1-1; no clear D gene. The germline V and J ends were trimmed by 5 bases and 1 base, with 8 bases remaining between them. Germline CDR1 SNHLY, CDR2 FYNNEI. This CDR3 region has 13 residues. The DNA for the CDR3 is TGTGCCAGCAGTCTCTACCCGAACACTGAAGCTTTCTTT. Protein product: CASSLYPNTEAFF.

The CDR3 spells CASSYFSQGRSEQYF. The CDR3 bases are TGTGCCAGCAGTTACTTTTCACAGGGCCGTAGCGAGCAGTACTTC. The V gene is TRBV6-5, the J gene TRBJ2-7; TRBD1 is a possible D gene (6 bases). Per germline, CDR1 MNHEY and CDR2 SVGAGI. V dropped 1 base and J dropped 6 bases, with 16 bases sitting between them. This CDR3 contains 15 residues.

This chain joins TRBV5-6 and TRBJ1-1; weak D call: TRBD1 (5 bases). From germline, CDR1 is SGHDT and CDR2 YYEEEE. Trimming pared 2 bases from V and 6 bases from J, leaving 14 bases between. The CDR3 is made up of 14 amino acids. The CDR3 DNA follows: TGTGCCAGCAGCTTCAACAGGTTGCTCTCTGAAGCTTTCTTT. It encodes CASSFNRLLSEAFF.

The chain carries TRBV2 and TRBJ2-2, with no clear D. Per the germline V gene, CDR1 is SNHLY and CDR2 is FYNNEI. Between the trimmed V and J ends, which lost 10 bases and 2 bases, there was a span of 11 bases. The CDR3 is 13 residues long. As DNA, the CDR3 is TGTGCCACCTACGTTTTAAACACCGGGGAGCTGTTTTTT. Amino acids: CATYVLNTGELFF.

J is TRBJ2-3 and V is TRBV27, with D unclear. The length of the CDR3 is 13 residues. V dropped 5 bases and J dropped 2 bases, with 8 bases sitting between them. Germline loops: CDR1 MNHEY, CDR2 SMNVEV (reference sequence). CDR3 amino acids: CASSRLSTDTQYF. CDR3 DNA: TGTGCCAGCAGTAGACTTTCCACAGATACGCAGTATTTT.

The genes are TRBV5-1 and TRBJ1-5; D not certain. Germline V CDR1 and CDR2: SGHRS, YFSETQ. V was shortened by 0 bases and J by 7 bases, with 14 bases between the two germline ends. The CDR3 consists of 15 residues. CDR3 protein: CASSLVGSPGQPQHF. CDR3 DNA: TGCGCCAGCAGCTTGGTGGGCAGCCCCGGACAGCCCCAGCATTTT.

This chain links TRBV10-3 with TRBJ2-3, with 13 bases aligning to TRBD2. There are 16 residues in the CDR3. The germline V gene encodes CDR1 ENHRY and CDR2 SYGVKD. The V and J ends lost 5 bases and 0 bases, in that order; junction bases with no gene match: 2. DNA for the CDR3: TGTGCCATCAGTACTAGCGGGAGGGCTAGCACAGATACGCAGTATTTT. This codes for CAISTSGRASTDTQYF.

The chain carries TRBV7-2 and TRBJ2-3; 7 bases are a match to TRBD2. The CDR3 is 12 residues long. Trimming at V came to 1 base and at J to 14 bases, leaving 6 bases not matched to a gene. Germline V lookup: CDR1 SGHTA, CDR2 FQGNSA. CDR3: CASSLEWEGGYF. The CDR3 DNA sequence: TGTGCCAGCAGCTTAGAATGGGAGGGAGGGTATTTT.

This chain connects TRBV4-1 to TRBJ1-2; D remains unclear. The CDR3 spans 13 residues. The ends were cut back, 0 bases at V and 5 bases at J, with 7 bases in the middle. Germline V lookup: CDR1 MGHRA, CDR2 YSYEKL. Here the CDR3 reads CASSQDPLYGYTF. CDR3 DNA sequence: TGCGCCAGCAGCCAAGACCCCCTGTATGGCTACACCTTC.

The chain combines TRBV28 with TRBJ2-5, with 8 bases lining up with TRBD2. V shed 5 bases, J shed 5 bases, and the junction held 7 bases outside the gene matches. CDR3 size: 14 residues. Germline CDR1 MDHEN, CDR2 SYDVKM. The CDR3 is CASSGTGTRETQYF. The CDR3 DNA reads TGTGCCAGCAGTGGAACCGGGACTAGGGAGACCCAGTACTTC.

The chain is built from TRBV19 and TRBJ1-2; D perhaps matches TRBD1 (5 bases). V was cut by 3 bases and J by 8 bases, with 19 bases left in between. The CDR3 extends over 15 amino acids. Germline CDR1 reads LNHDA; CDR2 reads SQIVND (reference sequence). The CDR3 protein is CASSISPVGTGGYTF. The CDR3 DNA reads TGTGCCAGTAGTATCAGTCCTGTTGGGACTGGAGGCTACACCTTC.

The V and J genes are TRBV5-5 and TRBJ2-1; 8 positions agree with TRBD1. V lost 4 bases to trimming and J lost 5 bases; unmatched junction nucleotides: 17. Germline CDR1 is SGHKS and CDR2 is YYEKEE (reference sequence). This CDR3 contains 18 residues. This CDR3 is CASSLKLPDRALHNEQFF. CDR3 DNA sequence: TGTGCCAGCAGCCTAAAACTACCGGACAGGGCGTTGCACAATGAGCAGTTCTTC.

In DNA form, the CDR3 reads TGCGCCAGCAGCCCAAGGACCGGGACAGGGGCTGGGGCCAACGTCCTGACTTTC. It yields the protein CASSPRTGTGAGANVLTF. This chain connects TRBV5-1 to TRBJ2-6; 10 nucleotides match TRBD1. Losses at the gene ends were 4 bases for V and 2 bases for J; bases not matched to a gene: 9. CDR1 SGHRS and CDR2 YFSETQ come from the germline V gene. The CDR3 consists of 18 residues. Using reference TRBV5-1 and TRBJ2-6 for the parts outside the CDR3, the full variable domain is KAGVTQTPRYLIKTRGQQVTLSCSPISGHRSVSWYQQTPGQGLQFLFEYFSETQRNKGNFPGRFSGRQFSNSRSEMNVSTLELGDSALYLCASSPRTGTGAGANVLTFGAGSRLTVL.

V and J are TRBV30 and TRBJ1-6; 9 bases fit TRBD1. The V gene end was trimmed by 5 bases and the J gene end by 8 bases; junction bases not matched to a gene: 7. This CDR3 has 14 residues. CDR1 is GTSNPN, CDR2 SVGIG, per germline (reference sequence). CDR3 sequence reads: CAWVPGQGHSPLHF. In nucleotides, the CDR3 is TGTGCCTGGGTCCCGGGACAGGGACATTCACCCCTCCACTTT. Filled out from reference TRBV30 and TRBJ1-6, the complete variable domain reads SQTIHQWPATLVQPVGSPLSLECTVEGTSNPNLYWYRQAAGRGLQLLFYSVGIGQISSEVPQNLSASRPQDRQFILSSKKLLLSDSGFYLCAWVPGQGHSPLHFGNGTRLTVT.

The chain combines TRBV27 with TRBJ1-5, with a tentative D call TRBD1 (5 bases). This CDR3 is built from 14 residues. Germline-derived CDR1 and CDR2 are MNHEY and SMNVEV (reference sequence). Trimming took off 4 bases at V and 7 bases at J, with 14 bases between the two ends. Written as DNA, the CDR3 is TGTGCCAGCAGTTATCAGGGTCTTGAACAGCCCCAGCATTTT. Translation: CASSYQGLEQPQHF.

The rearrangement uses TRBV25-1 and TRBJ1-5; D gene uncertain. Germline CDR1 and CDR2: MGHDK and SYGVNS. Trimming removed 3 bases at V and 3 bases at J, with 15 bases between. The CDR3 runs to 16 residues. CDR3 protein: CASSDRGGNLNQPQHF. CDR3 bases: TGTGCCAGCAGTGATAGAGGTGGCAATCTCAATCAGCCCCAGCATTTT.

V gene TRBV6-5 combines with J gene TRBJ2-3; 10 bases are a match to TRBD2. Germline CDR1 is MNHEY and CDR2 is SVGAGI. The CDR3 totals 16 residues. The ends lost 4 bases at V and 5 bases at J; junction bases unmatched: 9. The CDR3 nucleotides are TGTGCCAGCAGTTTCAGCGGGGGGGCCAGGGGAGATACGCAGTATTTT. Translated, it gives CASSFSGGARGDTQYF.

This chain joins TRBV28 and TRBJ2-1, with TRBD2 matching over 13 bases. Germline assignment: CDR1 MDHEN and CDR2 SYDVKM. The CDR3 spans 17 residues. The junction had 13 bases not matched to a gene; V was cut back by 5 bases and J by 9 bases. The CDR3, as DNA: TGTGCCAGCAGTGGGAGACCGGGACTAGCGGGGTATGGTGAGCAGTTCTTC. Amino acids: CASSGRPGLAGYGEQFF.

This chain joins TRBV6-1 and TRBJ2-5; 16 nucleotides line up with TRBD2. Germline assignment: CDR1 MNHNS and CDR2 SASEGT. The CDR3 is made up of 15 amino acids. V gave up 5 bases and J gave up 13 bases; unmatched junction bases: 10. The CDR3 sequence: CASSPGTSGREGPYF. DNA of the CDR3: TGTGCCAGCAGTCCCGGGACTAGCGGGAGGGAGGGGCCGTACTTC.

About this clone itself: Germline and junction disagree at one end, which may indicate a read error. CDR3 in DNA: TGCAGCGTGAGATCCGGGACAAACAGCGGGGAGCTGTTTTTT. Translating it yields CSVRSGTNSGELFF. The chain carries TRBV29-1 and TRBJ2-2, with D tentatively TRBD1 (6 bases). CDR1 SQVTM and CDR2 ANQGSEA come from the germline V gene. The CDR3 extends over 14 amino acids.

This clone was counted only a few times. The CDR3 nucleotides read TGTGCCAGCAGCCAGGACAGTTGGGGTGAAGCTTTCTTT. This gives the protein CASSQDSWGEAFF. The V gene is TRBV7-8, the J gene TRBJ1-1; the D gene is possibly TRBD1 (6 bases). CDR3 length: 13 amino acids. The V end was cut by 5 bases, the J end by 7 bases, with 14 bases between. CDR1 is SGHVS, CDR2 FQNEAQ, per germline.

This clone was recorded only once. The J gene is TRBJ2-6, the V gene TRBV5-1; a possible D gene is TRBD1 (5 bases). Germline V gene lookup returns CDR1 SGHRS and CDR2 YFSETQ. Trimming left V 3 bases short and J 4 bases short, with 23 bases between. The CDR3 covers 19 residues. The CDR3 spells CASSSDLSGLHGGANVLTF. The CDR3 DNA reads TGCGCCAGCAGCTCCGATCTCTCAGGGCTACACGGGGGGGCCAACGTCCTGACTTTC. The complete variable domain, with remaining parts taken from reference TRBV5-1 and TRBJ2-6, reads KAGVTQTPRYLIKTRGQQVTLSCSPISGHRSVSWYQQTPGQGLQFLFEYFSETQRNKGNFPGRFSGRQFSNSRSEMNVSTLELGDSALYLCASSSDLSGLHGGANVLTFGAGSRLTVL.

V gene TRBV6-6 combines with J gene TRBJ1-3, with D uncertain. The CDR3 spans 15 residues. The V gene lost 4 bases and the J gene lost 4 bases, with 14 bases spanning the gap. Germline V gives CDR1 MNHNY, CDR2 SVGAGI (reference sequence). The CDR3 DNA reads as TGTGCCAGCAGTTTCCAAGGGAGTGGAGGAAACACCATATATTTT. This sequence encodes CASSFQGSGGNTIYF.

V usage is TRBV7-2 and J usage is TRBJ1-2; D is perhaps TRBD1 (6 bases). Trimming removed 5 bases at V and 7 bases at J, with 17 bases between. In germline, CDR1 is SGHTA, CDR2 FQGNSA. The CDR3 runs 14 residues. The CDR3 loop is CASSATRGGAGYTF. CDR3 DNA: TGTGCCAGCAGCGCCACGCGGGGGGGGGCTGGCTACACCTTC.

The V call is TRBV10-3, the J call TRBJ1-1; TRBD1 might be the D (5 bases). Germline-derived CDR1 and CDR2 are ENHRY and SYGVKD. This CDR3 is built from 16 residues. The V end lost 0 bases, the J end lost 1 base, and 12 bases lay between the germline ends. CDR3 sequence: CAISESLGQGNTEAFF. The CDR3 bases are TGTGCCATCAGTGAGTCGCTGGGCCAGGGGAACACTGAAGCTTTCTTT.

The rearrangement links TRBV27 to TRBJ2-3; TRBD2 agrees at 13 bases. This CDR3 comprises 19 residues. The V segment lost 2 bases and the J segment 0 bases; nucleotides outside the gene matches: 8. Germline V gene data show CDR1 as MNHEY and CDR2 as SMNVEV (reference sequence). In DNA form, the CDR3 reads TGTGCCAGCAGTTTAAAGCCGGGACTAGCGGGATATAGCACAGATACGCAGTATTTT. This sequence encodes CASSLKPGLAGYSTDTQYF.